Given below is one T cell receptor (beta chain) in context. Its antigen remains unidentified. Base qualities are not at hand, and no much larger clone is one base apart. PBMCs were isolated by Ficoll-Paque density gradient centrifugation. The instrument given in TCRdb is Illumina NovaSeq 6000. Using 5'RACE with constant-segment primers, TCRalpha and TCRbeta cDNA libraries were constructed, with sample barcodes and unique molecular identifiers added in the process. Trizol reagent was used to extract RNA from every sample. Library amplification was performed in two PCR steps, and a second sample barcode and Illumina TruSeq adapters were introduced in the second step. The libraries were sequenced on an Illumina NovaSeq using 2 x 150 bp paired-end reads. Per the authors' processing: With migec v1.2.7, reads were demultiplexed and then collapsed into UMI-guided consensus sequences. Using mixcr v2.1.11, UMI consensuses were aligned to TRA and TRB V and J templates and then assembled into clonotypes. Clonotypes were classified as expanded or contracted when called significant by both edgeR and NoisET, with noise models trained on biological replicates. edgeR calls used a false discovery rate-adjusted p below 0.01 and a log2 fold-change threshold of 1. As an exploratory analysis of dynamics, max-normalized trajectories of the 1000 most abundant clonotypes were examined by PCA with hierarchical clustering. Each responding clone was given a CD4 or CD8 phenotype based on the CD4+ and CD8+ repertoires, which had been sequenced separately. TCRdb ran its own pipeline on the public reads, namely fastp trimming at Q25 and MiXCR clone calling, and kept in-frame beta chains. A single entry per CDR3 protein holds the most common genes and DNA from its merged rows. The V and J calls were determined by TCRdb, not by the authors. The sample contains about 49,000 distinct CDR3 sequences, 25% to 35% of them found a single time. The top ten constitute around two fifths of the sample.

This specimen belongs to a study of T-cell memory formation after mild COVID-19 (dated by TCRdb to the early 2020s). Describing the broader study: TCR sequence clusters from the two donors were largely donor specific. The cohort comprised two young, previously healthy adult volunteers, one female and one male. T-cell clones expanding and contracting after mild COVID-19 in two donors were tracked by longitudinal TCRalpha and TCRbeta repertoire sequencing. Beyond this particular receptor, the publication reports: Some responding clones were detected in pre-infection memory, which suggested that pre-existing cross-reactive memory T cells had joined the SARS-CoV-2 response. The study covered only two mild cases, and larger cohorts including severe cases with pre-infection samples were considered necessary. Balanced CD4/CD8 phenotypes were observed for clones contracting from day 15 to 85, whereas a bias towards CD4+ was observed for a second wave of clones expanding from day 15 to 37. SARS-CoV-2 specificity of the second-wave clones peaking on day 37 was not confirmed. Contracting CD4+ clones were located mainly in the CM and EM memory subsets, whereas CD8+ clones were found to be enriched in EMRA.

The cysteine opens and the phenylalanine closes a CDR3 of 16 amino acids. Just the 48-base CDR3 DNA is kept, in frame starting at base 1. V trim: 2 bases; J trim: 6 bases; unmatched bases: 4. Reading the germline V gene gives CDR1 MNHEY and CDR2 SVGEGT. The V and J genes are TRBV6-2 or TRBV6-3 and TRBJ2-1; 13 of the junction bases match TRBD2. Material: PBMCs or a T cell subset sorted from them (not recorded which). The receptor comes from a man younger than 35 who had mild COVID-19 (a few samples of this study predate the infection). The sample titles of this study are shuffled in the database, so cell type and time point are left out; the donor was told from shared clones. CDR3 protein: CASSYPRLAGGNEQFF. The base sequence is TGTGCCAGCAGTTACCCTCGACTAGCGGGGGGCAATGAGCAGTTCTTC.